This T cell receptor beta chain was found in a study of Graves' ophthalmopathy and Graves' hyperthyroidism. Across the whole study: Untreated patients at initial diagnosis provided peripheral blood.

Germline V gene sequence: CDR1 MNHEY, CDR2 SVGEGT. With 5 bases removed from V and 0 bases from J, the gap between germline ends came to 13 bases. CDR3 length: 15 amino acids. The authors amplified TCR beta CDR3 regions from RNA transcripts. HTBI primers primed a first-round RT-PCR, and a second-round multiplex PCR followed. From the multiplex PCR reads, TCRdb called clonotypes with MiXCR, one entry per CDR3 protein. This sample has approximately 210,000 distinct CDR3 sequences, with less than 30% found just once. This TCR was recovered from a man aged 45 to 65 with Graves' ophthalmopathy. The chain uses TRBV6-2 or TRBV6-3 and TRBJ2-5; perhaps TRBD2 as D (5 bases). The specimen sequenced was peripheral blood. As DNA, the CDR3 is TGTGCCAGCAGTAGTCAGCGGAATAACCAAGAGACCCAGTACTTC. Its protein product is CASSSQRNNQETQYF.